Below, 27 T cell receptor beta chains from the same sample are listed, as sequenced in a study of cytomegalovirus exposure and HLA in healthy donors. With 60 Vbeta and 13 Jbeta primers, the PCR was carried out. TCRdb's copy holds only in-frame clones and misses some; the assay was immunoSEQ multiplex PCR. The sample records around 100,000 clones, 73% being singletons. Sequenced: PBMCs. The receptors come from a woman aged 25 to 39 in good health and CMV-seronegative.

The table lists this clone with a count of one. The chain carries TRBV12-5 and TRBJ2-1, with 7 bases matching TRBD1. With 0 bases clipped from V and 0 bases from J, the junction kept 2 bases outside the gene matches. The CDR3 runs 16 residues. CDR1 and CDR2 from the germline V gene are LGHNT and FRNRAP. CDR3 protein: CASGLVAGGSYNEQFF. The DNA for the CDR3 is TGTGCTAGTGGTTTGGTTGCAGGGGGCTCCTACAATGAGCAGTTCTTC.

The V and J genes are TRBV15 and TRBJ1-5, with no clear D. The CDR3 sequence is 14 residues long. V was pared by 0 bases and J by 7 bases, with 10 bases between. The germline V gene encodes CDR1 LNHNV and CDR2 YYDKDF (reference sequence). CDR3 DNA sequence: TGTGCCACCAGCAGAGAGGCAGGAGGCCAGCCCCAGCATTTT. Translated, it gives CATSREAGGQPQHF. Full variable domain (rest looked up from reference TRBV15 and TRBJ1-5): DAMVIQNPRYQVTQFGKPVTLSCSQTLNHNVMYWYQQKSSQAPKLLFHYYDKDFNNEADTPDNFQSRRPNTSFCFLDIRSPGLGDTAMYLCATSREAGGQPQHFGDGTRLSIL.

The sample holds a few counts of this clone. This chain connects TRBV6-5 to TRBJ2-7; 9 nucleotides agree with TRBD2. After removal of 0 bases from V and 0 bases from J, the junction contained 0 bases not matched to a gene. The CDR3 extends over 15 amino acids. Germline V gene lookup returns CDR1 MNHEY and CDR2 SVGAGI. CDR3 coding DNA: TGTGCCAGCAGTTACTCAGCGGGAGGCTCCTACGAGCAGTACTTC. Translating it yields CASSYSAGGSYEQYF.

The genes are TRBV4-1 and TRBJ2-2, with TRBD1 identical over 8 bases. V shed 1 base, J shed 1 base, and the junction held 8 bases outside the gene matches. This CDR3 comprises 18 residues. Germline loops: CDR1 MGHRA, CDR2 YSYEKL. The CDR3 reads CASSQVLGGTGNTGELFF. DNA of the CDR3: TGCGCCAGCAGCCAAGTATTAGGCGGGACAGGGAACACCGGGGAGCTGTTTTTT.

Only a few counts were recorded for this clone. This chain connects TRBV19 to TRBJ1-1, with D possibly TRBD1 on 6 matching bases. The ends were cut back, 9 bases at V and 0 bases at J, with 14 bases in the middle. This CDR3 spans 14 amino acids. The germline V gene encodes CDR1 LNHDA and CDR2 SQIVND (reference sequence). The CDR3 sequence: CASLPQGMNTEAFF. CDR3 bases: TGTGCCAGCTTACCCCAGGGGATGAACACTGAAGCTTTCTTT. Using reference TRBV19 and TRBJ1-1 for the parts outside the CDR3, the full variable domain is DGGITQSPKYLFRKEGQNVTLSCEQNLNHDAMYWYRQDPGQGLRLIYYSQIVNDFQKGDIAEGYSVSREKKESFPLTVTSAQKNPTAFYLCASLPQGMNTEAFFGQGTRLTVV.

The chain recombines TRBV18 with TRBJ1-1, with D uncertain. This CDR3 contains 13 residues. The V end was cut by 3 bases, the J end by 3 bases, with 8 bases between. CDR1 is KGHSH, CDR2 LQKENI, per germline. The CDR3 coding sequence is TGTGCCAGCTCACCCACGAGGGACACTGAAGCTTTCTTT. It translates to CASSPTRDTEAFF.

This clone has more than one count but fewer than ten. V is TRBV5-1 and J is TRBJ1-1, with TRBD1 as a possible D gene (6 bases). This CDR3 is 14 amino acids long. Trimming shortened V by 3 bases and J by 1 base, and 10 bases separated the two germline ends. Looked up from germline, CDR1 is SGHRS and CDR2 is YFSETQ. In DNA form, the CDR3 reads TGCGCCAGCAGCTCGGGACAACCGAACACTGAAGCTTTCTTT. This encodes CASSSGQPNTEAFF. Looking up the rest from reference TRBV5-1 and TRBJ1-1 gives the full variable domain: KAGVTQTPRYLIKTRGQQVTLSCSPISGHRSVSWYQQTPGQGLQFLFEYFSETQRNKGNFPGRFSGRQFSNSRSEMNVSTLELGDSALYLCASSSGQPNTEAFFGQGTRLTVV.

V gene TRBV27 combines with J gene TRBJ1-6, with 9 positions matching TRBD1. Germline V gives CDR1 MNHEY, CDR2 SMNVEV (reference sequence). The CDR3 contains 15 residues. Trimming removed 2 bases from V and 7 bases from J; junction bases left unmatched: 3. CDR3 in DNA: TGTGCCAGCAGTTTACTGGGACAGGGAAATTCACCCCTCCACTTT. Its translation is CASSLLGQGNSPLHF.

This clone has only a few counts. This chain links TRBV5-1 with TRBJ1-1; D may be TRBD1 (6 bases). The CDR3 has 11 residues. With 4 bases removed from V and 7 bases from J, the gap between germline ends came to 8 bases. Germline CDR1 SGHRS, CDR2 YFSETQ. Here the CDR3 reads CASSGTYEAFF. The CDR3, as DNA: TGCGCCAGCAGCGGGACATATGAAGCTTTCTTT.

The rearrangement links TRBV5-6 to TRBJ1-5; D may be TRBD1 (5 bases). Trimming stripped 1 base from V and 10 bases from J, with 12 bases between. Looked up from germline, CDR1 is SGHDT and CDR2 is YYEEEE. The CDR3 spans 13 residues. The DNA of the CDR3 is TGTGCCAGCAGCTTGTGGGGCGCGAAACCCCAGCATTTT. This translates into CASSLWGAKPQHF.

The chain couples TRBV30 to TRBJ1-4, with TRBD1 matching over 10 bases. This CDR3 contains 14 residues. The J segment lost 6 bases and the V segment lost 3 bases, leaving 4 bases of the junction unmatched. CDR1 GTSNPN and CDR2 SVGIG come from the germline V gene (reference sequence). The chain's CDR3 is CAWSMGQGYEKLFF. The CDR3 nucleotides read TGTGCCTGGAGCATGGGACAGGGGTATGAAAAACTGTTTTTT.

The gene calls are TRBV7-8 and TRBJ2-7; TRBD2 is a possible D gene (5 bases). Trimming cost V 0 bases and J 1 base, with 10 bases left between them. Per germline, CDR1 SGHVS and CDR2 FQNEAQ. This CDR3 spans 15 amino acids. Here the CDR3 reads CASSLARVDSYEQYF. The CDR3 DNA reads as TGTGCCAGCAGCTTAGCGCGGGTAGATTCCTACGAGCAGTACTTC.

The rearrangement uses TRBV2 and TRBJ2-1; perhaps TRBD2 as D (5 bases). CDR1 is SNHLY and CDR2 is FYNNEI in the germline V gene. The CDR3 loop spans 15 amino acids. V lost 3 bases to trimming and J lost 6 bases, with 15 bases between them. CDR3 in DNA: TGTGCCAGCAGTGACACTAGTTTTTTGTCCAATGAGCAGTTCTTC. Translated: CASSDTSFLSNEQFF.

In its sample, this clone was seen a few times. J is TRBJ1-5 and V is TRBV6-1; D ambiguous. Germline CDR1 MNHNS, CDR2 SASEGT. CDR3 length equals 14 residues. Deletions cut 6 bases from V and 2 bases from J, with 11 bases between. In DNA, the CDR3 is TGTGCCAGCAGCTCTACGGAGGGCAATCAGCCCCAGCATTTT. As protein: CASSSTEGNQPQHF.

This chain joins TRBV5-6 and TRBJ1-2, with TRBD1 as a possible D gene (5 bases). The V end was cut by 2 bases, the J end by 4 bases, with 18 bases between. Per germline, CDR1 SGHDT and CDR2 YYEEEE. This CDR3 region has 16 residues. For the CDR3, the DNA is TGTGCCAGCAGCTTACCCTCAGGGTATGGTAGCTATGGCTACACCTTC. Its protein product is CASSLPSGYGSYGYTF. The whole variable domain, filled in from reference TRBV5-6 and TRBJ1-2, reads DAGVTQSPTHLIKTRGQQVTLRCSPKSGHDTVSWYQQALGQGPQFIFQYYEEEERQRGNFPDRFSGHQFPNYSSELNVNALLLGDSALYLCASSLPSGYGSYGYTFGSGTRLTVV.

V usage is TRBV29-1 and J usage is TRBJ2-3; D is unresolved. CDR1 is SQVTM, CDR2 ANQGSEA, per germline. The CDR3 runs 13 residues. V was clipped by 3 bases and J by 1 base, with 8 bases between them. The CDR3 bases are TGCAGCGTTGACCTCCCCGGCACAGATACGCAGTATTTT. Its translation: CSVDLPGTDTQYF.

This clone was counted a single time. The V gene is TRBV7-9, the J gene TRBJ2-7; possible D gene TRBD1, 6 bases. Germline CDR1 SEHNR, CDR2 FQNEAQ (reference sequence). The CDR3 spans 14 residues. V was shortened by 3 bases and J by 3 bases, with 12 bases between the two germline ends. CDR3 sequence: CASSLDSIVYEQYF. CDR3 nucleotides: TGTGCCAGCAGCTTGGACAGTATTGTCTACGAGCAGTACTTC.

The chain joins TRBV12-5 to TRBJ1-1; tentative D call: TRBD1 (5 bases). Germline V gene lookup returns CDR1 LGHNT and CDR2 FRNRAP. The CDR3 is made up of 12 amino acids. With 5 bases removed from V and 10 bases from J, the gap between germline ends came to 14 bases. For the CDR3, the DNA is TGTGCTAGTGGTGAGACGGGGGGTGCAGCTTTCTTT. Protein sequence: CASGETGGAAFF.

The chain is built from TRBV5-1 and TRBJ1-3; D is ambiguous. The CDR3 runs 16 residues. The V end lost 4 bases, the J end lost 4 bases, and 18 bases lay between the germline ends. Germline loops: CDR1 SGHRS, CDR2 YFSETQ. CDR3 in DNA: TGCGCCAGCAGCCCGGCACTGGGAGTAGGGGGAAACACCATATATTTT. Its protein product is CASSPALGVGGNTIYF.

The V and J genes are TRBV5-6 and TRBJ1-2; D is uncertain. The V gene lost 2 bases and the J gene lost 1 base, with 6 bases spanning the gap. Germline lookup yields CDR1 SGHDT and CDR2 YYEEEE. The CDR3 is 13 residues long. The CDR3 loop reads CASSFADNYGYTF. CDR3 nucleotide sequence: TGTGCCAGCAGCTTTGCGGATAACTATGGCTACACCTTC. Drawing the rest from reference TRBV5-6 and TRBJ1-2, the complete variable domain is DAGVTQSPTHLIKTRGQQVTLRCSPKSGHDTVSWYQQALGQGPQFIFQYYEEEERQRGNFPDRFSGHQFPNYSSELNVNALLLGDSALYLCASSFADNYGYTFGSGTRLTVV.

The chain is built from TRBV29-1 and TRBJ1-1, with D uncertain. Trimming shortened V by 4 bases and J by 4 bases, and 13 bases separated the two germline ends. Per germline, CDR1 SQVTM and CDR2 ANQGSEA. This CDR3 has 13 amino acids. CDR3 residues: CSVGVRAGTEAFF. DNA for the CDR3: TGCAGCGTTGGGGTGCGGGCCGGCACTGAAGCTTTCTTT.

The V call is TRBV30, the J call TRBJ2-4, with 10 bases identical to TRBD1. The germline gives CDR1 GTSNPN, CDR2 SVGIG (reference sequence). The CDR3 has 16 amino acids. V dropped 0 bases and J dropped 2; count of bases not matched to a gene: 4. The CDR3 is CAWSVKGQGTKNIQYF. The CDR3 nucleotides read TGTGCCTGGAGTGTGAAGGGACAGGGGACCAAAAACATTCAGTACTTC.

V gene TRBV5-5 combines with J gene TRBJ1-5; D gene unclear. Germline lookup yields CDR1 SGHKS and CDR2 YYEKEE (reference sequence). The CDR3 consists of 13 residues. The V end lost 4 bases, the J end lost 5 bases, and 10 bases lay between the germline ends. CDR3 coding DNA: TGTGCCAGCAGCCCTTGGGCCGATCAGCCCCAGCATTTT. It specifies CASSPWADQPQHF.

The chain uses TRBV6-1 and TRBJ1-1; D call uncertain. This CDR3 comprises 14 residues. Germline CDR1 is MNHNS and CDR2 is SASEGT. Trimming pared 2 bases from V and 3 bases from J, leaving 10 bases between. The chain's CDR3 is CASSEPGEYTEAFF. The CDR3 DNA sequence: TGTGCCAGCAGTGAACCGGGAGAATACACTGAAGCTTTCTTT.

This clone was counted between two and nine times. The genes are TRBV30 and TRBJ2-7, with 9 bases that match TRBD1. The germline gives CDR1 GTSNPN, CDR2 SVGIG (reference sequence). This CDR3 comprises 13 residues. V lost 5 bases to trimming and J lost 3 bases; unmatched junction nucleotides: 5. The CDR3 loop is CAWEPGQGYEQYF. The CDR3, as DNA: TGTGCCTGGGAGCCGGGACAGGGCTACGAGCAGTACTTC.

The chain uses TRBV11-2 and TRBJ2-2, with D hard to call. V was trimmed by 7 bases and J by 1 base, leaving 7 bases between them. Germline CDR1 is SGHAT and CDR2 is FQNNGV. The CDR3 spans 13 residues. CDR3 amino acids: CASTGRNTGELFF. Written as DNA, the CDR3 is TGTGCCAGCACTGGCAGGAACACCGGGGAGCTGTTTTTT.

The chain is built from TRBV30 and TRBJ1-6; TRBD1 agrees at 9 bases. Germline V gene lookup returns CDR1 GTSNPN and CDR2 SVGIG (reference sequence). CDR3 length: 13 amino acids. The trim removed 3 bases at V and 8 bases at J, leaving 2 bases unmatched. The CDR3 DNA is TGTGCCTGGAGGGGACAGGGTCATTCACCCCTCCACTTT. Its translation is CAWRGQGHSPLHF.